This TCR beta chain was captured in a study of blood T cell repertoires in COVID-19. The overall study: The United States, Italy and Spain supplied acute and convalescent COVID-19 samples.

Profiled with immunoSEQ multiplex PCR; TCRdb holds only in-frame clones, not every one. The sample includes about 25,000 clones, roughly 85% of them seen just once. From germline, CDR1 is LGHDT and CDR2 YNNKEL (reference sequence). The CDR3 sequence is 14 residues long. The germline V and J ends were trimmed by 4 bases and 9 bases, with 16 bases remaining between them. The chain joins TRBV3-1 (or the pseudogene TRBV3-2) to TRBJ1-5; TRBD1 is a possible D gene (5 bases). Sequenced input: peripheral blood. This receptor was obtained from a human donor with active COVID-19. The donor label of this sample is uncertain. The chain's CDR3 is CASSPGGVSTPQHF. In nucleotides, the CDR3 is TGTGCCAGCAGCCCCGGAGGGGTTTCGACGCCCCAGCATTTT.